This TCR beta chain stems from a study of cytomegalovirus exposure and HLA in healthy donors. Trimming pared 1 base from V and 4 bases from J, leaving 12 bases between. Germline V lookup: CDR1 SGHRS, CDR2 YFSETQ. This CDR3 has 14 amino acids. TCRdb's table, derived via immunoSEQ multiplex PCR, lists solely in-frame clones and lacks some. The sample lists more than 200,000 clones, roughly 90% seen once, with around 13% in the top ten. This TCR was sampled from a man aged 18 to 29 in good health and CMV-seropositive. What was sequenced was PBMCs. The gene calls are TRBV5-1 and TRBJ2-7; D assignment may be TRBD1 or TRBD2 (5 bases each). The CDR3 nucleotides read TGCGCCAGCAGCTTGCATGGGGGTGAATACGAGCAGTACTTC. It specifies CASSLHGGEYEQYF.